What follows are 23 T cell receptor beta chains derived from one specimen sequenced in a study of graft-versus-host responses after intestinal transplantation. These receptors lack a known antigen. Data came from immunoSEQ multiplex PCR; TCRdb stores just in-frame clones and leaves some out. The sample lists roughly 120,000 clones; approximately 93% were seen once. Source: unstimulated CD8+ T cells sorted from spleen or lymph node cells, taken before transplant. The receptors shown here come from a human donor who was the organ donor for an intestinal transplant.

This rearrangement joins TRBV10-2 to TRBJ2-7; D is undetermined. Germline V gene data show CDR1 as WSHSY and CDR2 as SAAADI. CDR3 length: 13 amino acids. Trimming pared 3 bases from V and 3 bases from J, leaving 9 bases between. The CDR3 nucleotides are TGCGCCAGCAGTGAAGCTACCTTCTACGAGCAGTACTTC. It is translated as CASSEATFYEQYF.

The CDR3 loop reads CASSQTGRALGTDTQYF. Here the CDR3 DNA reads TGTGCCAGCAGCCAAACGGGGCGGGCCCTGGGCACAGATACGCAGTATTTT. The chain uses TRBV14 and TRBJ2-3; either TRBD1 or TRBD2 may fit D (5 bases each). The V and J ends lost 2 bases and 1 base respectively, with 16 bases between them. This CDR3 spans 17 amino acids. Germline CDR1 and CDR2: SGHDN and FVKESK.

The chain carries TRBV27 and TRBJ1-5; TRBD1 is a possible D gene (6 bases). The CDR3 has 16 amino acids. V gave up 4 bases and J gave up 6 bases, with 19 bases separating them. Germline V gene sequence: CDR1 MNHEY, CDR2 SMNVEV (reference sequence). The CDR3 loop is CASSYQWLAGAQPQHF. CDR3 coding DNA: TGTGCCAGCAGTTATCAATGGTTGGCAGGGGCTCAGCCCCAGCATTTT.

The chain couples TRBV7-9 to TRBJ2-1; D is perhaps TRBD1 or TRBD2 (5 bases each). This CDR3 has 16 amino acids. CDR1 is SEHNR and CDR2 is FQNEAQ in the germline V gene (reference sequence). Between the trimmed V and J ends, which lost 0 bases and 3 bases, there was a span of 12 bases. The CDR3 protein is CASSLARSGGYNEQFF. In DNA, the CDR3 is TGTGCCAGCAGCTTAGCCAGATCTGGGGGCTACAATGAGCAGTTCTTC.

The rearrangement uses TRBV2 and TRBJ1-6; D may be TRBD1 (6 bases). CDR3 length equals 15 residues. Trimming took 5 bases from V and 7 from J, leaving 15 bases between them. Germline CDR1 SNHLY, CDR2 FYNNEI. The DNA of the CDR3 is TGTGCCAGCAGTCAGACCGGGCAGGGGAATTCACCCCTCCACTTT. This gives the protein CASSQTGQGNSPLHF.

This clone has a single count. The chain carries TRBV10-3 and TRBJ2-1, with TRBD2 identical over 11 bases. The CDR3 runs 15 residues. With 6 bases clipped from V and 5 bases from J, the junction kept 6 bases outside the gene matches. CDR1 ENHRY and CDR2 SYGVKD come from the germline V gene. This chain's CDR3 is CAIRPGLAVDNEQFF. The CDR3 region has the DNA TGTGCCATCAGACCGGGACTAGCGGTAGACAATGAGCAGTTCTTC.

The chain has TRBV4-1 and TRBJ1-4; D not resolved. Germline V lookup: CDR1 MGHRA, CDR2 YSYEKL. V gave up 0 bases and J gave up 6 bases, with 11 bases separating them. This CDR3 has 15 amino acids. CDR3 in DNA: TGCGCCAGCAGCCAAGATTTGAGTTCGTATGAAAAACTGTTTTTT. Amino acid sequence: CASSQDLSSYEKLFF.

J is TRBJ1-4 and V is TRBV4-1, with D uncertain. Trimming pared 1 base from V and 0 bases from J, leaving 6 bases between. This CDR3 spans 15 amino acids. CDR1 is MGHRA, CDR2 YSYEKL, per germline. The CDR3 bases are TGCGCCAGCAGCCAAGCGGGTACAACTAATGAAAAACTGTTTTTT. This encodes CASSQAGTTNEKLFF.

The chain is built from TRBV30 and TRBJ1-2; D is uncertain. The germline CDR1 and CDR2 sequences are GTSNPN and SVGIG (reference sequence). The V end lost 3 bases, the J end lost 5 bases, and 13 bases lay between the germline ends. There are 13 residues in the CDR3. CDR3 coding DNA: TGTGCCTGGAGCGGTCCCAGCCAGTATGGCTACACCTTC. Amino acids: CAWSGPSQYGYTF.

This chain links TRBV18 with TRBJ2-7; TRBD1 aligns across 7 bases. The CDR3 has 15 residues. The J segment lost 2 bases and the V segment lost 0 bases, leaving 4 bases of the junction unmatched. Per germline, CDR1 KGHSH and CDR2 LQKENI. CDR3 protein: CASSPPVTGTYEQYF. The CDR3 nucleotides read TGTGCCAGCTCACCACCGGTGACAGGGACCTACGAGCAGTACTTC. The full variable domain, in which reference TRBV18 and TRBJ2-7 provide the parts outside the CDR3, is NAGVMQNPRHLVRRRGQEARLRCSPMKGHSHVYWYRQLPEEGLKFMVYLQKENIIDESGMPKERFSAEFPKEGPSILRIQQVVRGDSAAYFCASSPPVTGTYEQYFGPGTRLTVT.

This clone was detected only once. The CDR3 is CASSFGGKGYEQYF. DNA for the CDR3: TGTGCCAGCAGTTTTGGGGGTAAAGGATACGAGCAGTACTTC. The chain employs TRBV27 and TRBJ2-7, with D perhaps being TRBD1 or TRBD2 (5 bases each). The CDR3 totals 14 residues. The V end was cut by 3 bases, the J end by 4 bases, with 13 bases between. CDR1 and CDR2 (germline): MNHEY, SMNVEV (reference sequence).

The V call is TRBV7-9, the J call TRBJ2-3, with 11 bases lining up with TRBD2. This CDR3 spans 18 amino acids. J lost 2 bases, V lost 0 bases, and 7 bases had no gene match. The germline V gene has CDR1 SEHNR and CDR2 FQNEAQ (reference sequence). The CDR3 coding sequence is TGTGCCAGCAGCTTAGCCCTGACTAGCGGGGAAATCACAGATACGCAGTATTTT. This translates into CASSLALTSGEITDTQYF.

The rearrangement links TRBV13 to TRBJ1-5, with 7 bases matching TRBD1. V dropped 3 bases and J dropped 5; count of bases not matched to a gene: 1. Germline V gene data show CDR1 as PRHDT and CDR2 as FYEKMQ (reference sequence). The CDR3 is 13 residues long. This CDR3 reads CASSFGQDQPQHF. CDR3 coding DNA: TGTGCCAGCAGCTTTGGACAGGATCAGCCCCAGCATTTT.

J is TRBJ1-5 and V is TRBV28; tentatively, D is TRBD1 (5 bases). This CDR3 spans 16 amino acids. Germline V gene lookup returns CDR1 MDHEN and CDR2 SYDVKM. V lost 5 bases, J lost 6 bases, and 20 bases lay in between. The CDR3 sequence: CASSPGYGTPAQPQHF. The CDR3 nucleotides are TGTGCCAGCAGTCCAGGGTACGGGACTCCTGCTCAGCCCCAGCATTTT.

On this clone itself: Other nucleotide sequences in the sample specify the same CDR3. CDR3 amino acids: CASSQVPTDTQYF. The CDR3 coding sequence is TGCGCCAGCAGCCAAGTACCCACAGATACGCAGTATTTT. The rearrangement uses TRBV4-1 and TRBJ2-3; D ambiguous. Germline V gene data show CDR1 as MGHRA and CDR2 as YSYEKL. V shed 1 base and J shed 2 bases, with 4 bases lying between them. The CDR3 has 13 residues.

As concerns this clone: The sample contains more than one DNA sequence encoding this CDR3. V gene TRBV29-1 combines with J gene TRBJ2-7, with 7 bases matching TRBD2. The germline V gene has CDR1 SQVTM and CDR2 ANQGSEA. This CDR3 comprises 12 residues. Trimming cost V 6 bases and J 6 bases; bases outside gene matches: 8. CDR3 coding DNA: TGCAGCGTGCACGGGGGGAACGGCGAGCAGTACTTC. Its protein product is CSVHGGNGEQYF.

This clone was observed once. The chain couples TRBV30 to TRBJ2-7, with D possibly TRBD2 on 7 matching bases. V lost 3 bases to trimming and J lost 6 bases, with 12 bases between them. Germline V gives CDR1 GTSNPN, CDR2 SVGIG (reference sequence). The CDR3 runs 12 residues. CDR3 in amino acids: CAWSLGGAEQYF. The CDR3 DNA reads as TGTGCCTGGAGCCTTGGGGGGGCCGAGCAGTACTTC.

The CDR3 nucleotides read TGTGCCAGCAGTTGGGGACTAGCGGGGGACAATGAGCAGTTCTTC. Its protein product is CASSWGLAGDNEQFF. This chain connects TRBV27 to TRBJ2-1; TRBD2 agrees at 14 bases. Trimming at V came to 4 bases and at J to 5 bases, leaving 1 base not matched to a gene. CDR1 and CDR2 from the germline V gene are MNHEY and SMNVEV (reference sequence). CDR3 length: 15 amino acids.

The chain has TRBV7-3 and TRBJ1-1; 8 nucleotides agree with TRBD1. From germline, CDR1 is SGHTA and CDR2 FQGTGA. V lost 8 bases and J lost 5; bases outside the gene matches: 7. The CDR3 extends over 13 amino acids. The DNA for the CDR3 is TGTGCCAGCCCAGGGGGCGCAAGGACTGAAGCTTTCTTT. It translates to CASPGGARTEAFF.

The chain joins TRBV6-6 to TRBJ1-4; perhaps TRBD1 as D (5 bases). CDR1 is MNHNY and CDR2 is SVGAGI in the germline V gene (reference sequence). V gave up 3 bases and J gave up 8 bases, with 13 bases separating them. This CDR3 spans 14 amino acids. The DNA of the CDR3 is TGTGCCAGCAGTTATGGGTACAAGGGGGAAAAACTGTTTTTT. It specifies CASSYGYKGEKLFF.

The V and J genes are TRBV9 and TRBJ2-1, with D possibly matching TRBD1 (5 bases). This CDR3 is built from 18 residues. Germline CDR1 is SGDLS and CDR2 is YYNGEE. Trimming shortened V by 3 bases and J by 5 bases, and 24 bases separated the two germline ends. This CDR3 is CASSEFPLGLGFNNEQFF. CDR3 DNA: TGTGCCAGCAGCGAGTTCCCCCTGGGGCTCGGATTTAACAATGAGCAGTTCTTC. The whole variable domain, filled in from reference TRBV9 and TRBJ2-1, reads DSGVTQTPKHLITATGQRVTLRCSPRSGDLSVYWYQQSLDQGLQFLIQYYNGEERAKGNILERFSAQQFPDLHSELNLSSLELGDSALYFCASSEFPLGLGFNNEQFFGPGTRLTVL.

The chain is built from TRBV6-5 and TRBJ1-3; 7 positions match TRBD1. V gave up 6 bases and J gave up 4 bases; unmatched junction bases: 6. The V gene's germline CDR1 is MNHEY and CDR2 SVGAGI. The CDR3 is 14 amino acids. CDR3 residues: CASRRQGQGNTIYF. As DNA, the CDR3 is TGTGCCAGCAGGAGACAGGGACAAGGAAACACCATATATTTT.

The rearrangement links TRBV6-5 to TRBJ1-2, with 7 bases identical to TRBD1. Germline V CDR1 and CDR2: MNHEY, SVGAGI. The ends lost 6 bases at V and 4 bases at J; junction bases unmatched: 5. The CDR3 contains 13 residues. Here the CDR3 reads CASSTTGFYGYTF. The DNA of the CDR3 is TGTGCCAGCAGCACGACAGGGTTCTATGGCTACACCTTC.